This T cell receptor beta chain was found in a study of shared clonotypes between healthy human individuals. The study's findings and limits: In this cohort, only blood was sampled, and tissue repertoires likely differ. Naive subsets, compared against memory subsets, generally had larger estimated richness values.

Sequenced by immunoSEQ multiplex PCR; TCRdb stores in-frame clones only, minus some. The sample lists a few million clones; around nine tenths were seen once. Nashville, Tennessee was home to all donors, who were Caucasian adults. The CD4+ fraction was divided into a CD45RA+ naive subset and a CD45RA-negative memory subset. On this clone: Its antigen remains unknown.

Sequenced material: naive CD4+ T cells sorted from blood. Subset indicated: CD45RA+ positively selected. The TCR comes from a man in his late teens or twenties in good health.

CDR3 nucleotides: TGCGCCAGCAGGAGGGAGACAGGGGTTCCTTATGGCTACACCTTC. Translation: CASRRETGVPYGYTF. The chain joins TRBV5-1 to TRBJ1-2; the match to TRBD1 covers 8 bases. Per germline, CDR1 SGHRS and CDR2 YFSETQ. The V segment lost 5 bases and the J segment 5 bases; nucleotides outside the gene matches: 11. The CDR3 runs 15 residues. Full variable domain (missing parts from reference TRBV5-1 and TRBJ1-2): KAGVTQTPRYLIKTRGQQVTLSCSPISGHRSVSWYQQTPGQGLQFLFEYFSETQRNKGNFPGRFSGRQFSNSRSEMNVSTLELGDSALYLCASRRETGVPYGYTFGSGTRLTVV.